This TCR beta chain was sequenced during a study of shared clonotypes between healthy human individuals. The CDR3 covers 15 residues. CDR1 and CDR2 (germline): MNHNS, SASEGT. V lost 2 bases, J lost 2 bases, and 5 bases stayed unmatched. TCRdb's table, derived via immunoSEQ multiplex PCR, lists solely in-frame clones and lacks some. In the table there are about 2 million clones, 85% to 95% of which are singletons. The sequenced sample consisted of naive CD4+ T cells sorted from blood. Subset: CD45RA+ positively selected. The receptor comes from a man younger than 35 in good health. V gene TRBV6-1 combines with J gene TRBJ1-2; TRBD1 matches at 7 bases. The CDR3 loop reads CASSERGRGNYGYTF. CDR3 nucleotide sequence: TGTGCCAGCAGTGAAAGAGGCAGGGGGAACTATGGCTACACCTTC.